What follows describes a single T cell receptor (beta chain). The data derive from a study of blood T cells in healthy people across ages. Study-level background: Template switching captured about one barcoded beta molecule per two T cells.

The sample providers were healthy Caucasian people from Russia, aged roughly 6 to 95. About 10 milliliters of peripheral blood were drawn from each donor into EDTA-treated tubes. Using a J-beta primer mix together with a sample-barcoded 5' primer, a second PCR was run for roughly 6 to 12 cycles. TCRdb recomputed calls from the 5' RACE reads with MiXCR, one row per CDR3 protein. Of about 680,000 distinct CDR3 sequences listed, over 45% are singletons. The germline V and J ends were trimmed by 0 bases and 5 bases, with 8 bases remaining between them. Per germline, CDR1 DFQATT and CDR2 SNEGSKA (reference sequence). The CDR3 consists of 13 residues.

The chain uses TRBV20-1 and TRBJ2-1; D unclear. The sequenced sample consisted of blood. This clonotype was sampled from a woman aged 55-75 years in good health. CDR3 protein: CSAREGHHNEQFF. The DNA for the CDR3 is TGCAGTGCTAGAGAGGGCCACCACAATGAGCAGTTCTTC.